The 30 T cell receptor beta chains below were found in one sample sequenced in a study of human T cells and chemical hapten exposure. Time point given: patch test 2, 6 weeks after DPC sensitization. This sample's treatment: therapeutic diphenylcyclopropenone sensitization with weekly scalp DPC. One entry per CDR3 protein results from TCRdb running MiXCR on the RACE reads. The repertoire holds some 54,000 distinct CDR3 sequences, with 9.9% as singletons. Here the sequenced sample was whole blood, taken in connection with sensitization to the hapten diphenylcyclopropenone (DPC). Every receptor here comes from a woman in her forties or fifties with alopecia areata. Some clones in this sample may be carry-over from other donors' samples.

The V call is TRBV5-1, the J call TRBJ1-1, with unresolved D. Germline values: CDR1 SGHRS, CDR2 YFSETQ. The CDR3 runs 17 residues. V was pared by 1 base and J by 4 bases, with 20 bases between. CDR3 in amino acids: CASSLWSPSVGGTEAFF. The CDR3 nucleotides read TGCGCCAGCAGCTTGTGGTCTCCATCGGTCGGAGGCACTGAAGCTTTCTTT. Together with reference TRBV5-1 and TRBJ1-1, the CDR3 gives the full variable domain: KAGVTQTPRYLIKTRGQQVTLSCSPISGHRSVSWYQQTPGQGLQFLFEYFSETQRNKGNFPGRFSGRQFSNSRSEMNVSTLELGDSALYLCASSLWSPSVGGTEAFFGQGTRLTVV.

This clonotype was observed a few times. This sequence joins TRBV24-1 and TRBJ2-1; TRBD2 matches at 7 bases. The CDR3 is 16 amino acids. Germline-derived CDR1 and CDR2 are KGHDR and SFDVKD. Germline trimming cut 6 bases from V and 11 bases from J; bases unmatched to any gene: 18. The CDR3, as DNA: TGTGCCACCAGTCAGTCCCTAGCGGACCCAGGTAGTAAGCAGTTCTTC. Residues: CATSQSLADPGSKQFF.

The table lists this clonotype with a few counts. This chain uses TRBV6-1 with TRBJ2-7; a weak D match, TRBD2 (6 bases). The CDR3 runs 16 residues. CDR1 is MNHNS and CDR2 is SASEGT in the germline V gene. Trimming took 0 bases from V and 7 from J, leaving 19 bases between them. The CDR3: CASSEAHGGGSAEQYF. For the CDR3, the DNA is TGTGCCAGCAGTGAAGCCCATGGAGGAGGGTCCGCGGAGCAGTACTTC.

This clonotype has a count of ten or more. The chain links TRBV2 to TRBJ1-3; D ambiguous. Trimming removed 7 bases from V and 2 bases from J, with 12 bases in between. Germline assignment: CDR1 SNHLY and CDR2 FYNNEI. The CDR3 length is 14 residues. The CDR3 is CASTPGNTGNTIYF. The CDR3 DNA is TGTGCCAGCACCCCTGGCAACACTGGAAACACCATATATTTT.

Here the CDR3 reads CASSLPTNLVYEQYF. The CDR3 DNA sequence: TGTGCCAGCAGCTTACCTACCAACCTCGTCTACGAGCAGTACTTC. The rearrangement links TRBV7-9 to TRBJ2-7; D remains ambiguous. V was pared by 2 bases and J by 3 bases, with 14 bases between. Germline V CDR1 and CDR2: SEHNR, FQNEAQ (reference sequence). The CDR3 is 15 residues long. Based on the CDR3 plus reference TRBV7-9 and TRBJ2-7, the full variable domain is DTGVSQNPRHKITKRGQNVTFRCDPISEHNRLYWYRQTLGQGPEFLTYFQNEAQLEKSRLLSDRFSAERPKGSFSTLEIQRTEQGDSAMYLCASSLPTNLVYEQYFGPGTRLTVT.

This rearrangement joins TRBV3-1 to TRBJ2-7; TRBD1 agrees at 7 bases. There are 15 residues in the CDR3. V shed 0 bases, J shed 2 bases, and the junction held 4 bases outside the gene matches. From germline, CDR1 is LGHDT and CDR2 YNNKEL (reference sequence). This CDR3 is CASSQDRDSPYEQYF. The CDR3 DNA reads TGTGCCAGCAGCCAAGATAGGGACAGCCCCTACGAGCAGTACTTC.

On this clonotype: Since no conserved phenylalanine or tryptophan closes the CDR3, a read error is the likely cause. No DNA is shown, since the ends of the CDR3 on it are uncertain; the CDR3 is the one TCRdb lists. This chain joins TRBV28 and TRBJ1-2; the D segment call TRBD1 is taken from the table without a DNA check. Ends included, the CDR3 has 12 residues. The germline V gene encodes CDR1 MDHEN and CDR2 SYDVKM. The CDR3 here is CASSLIDGTRDI.

This clonotype came up many times. This CDR3 reads CASSFGGTNEKLFF. In DNA form, the CDR3 reads TGTGCCAGCAGTTTTGGCGGCACGAATGAAAAACTGTTTTTT. The V and J genes are TRBV12-3 or TRBV12-4 and TRBJ1-4; D remains unclear. V was shortened by 3 bases and J by 5 bases, with 10 bases between the two germline ends. The CDR3 is 14 amino acids.

This clonotype appeared many times. V gene TRBV18 combines with J gene TRBJ2-7; D may be TRBD1 (6 bases). V lost 8 bases and J 2 bases, leaving 16 bases between the germline ends. This CDR3 comprises 14 residues. CDR1 is KGHSH, CDR2 LQKENI, per germline. The CDR3 protein is CASKYGTQAYEQYF. CDR3 sequence (DNA): TGTGCCAGCAAATATGGGACACAAGCCTACGAGCAGTACTTC.

The chain recombines TRBV28 with TRBJ2-4, with TRBD1 identical over 8 bases. Trimming took 8 bases from V and 3 from J; bases not matched to a gene: 9. Germline loops: CDR1 MDHEN, CDR2 SYDVKM. The CDR3 extends over 15 amino acids. CDR3 sequence reads: CASVSGGLDKNIQYF. The CDR3 coding sequence is TGTGCCAGCGTTTCAGGGGGCCTCGACAAAAACATTCAGTACTTC.

The genes are TRBV5-1 and TRBJ2-2; D gene ambiguous. Trimming removed 2 bases at V and 5 bases at J, with 19 bases between. Germline CDR1 reads SGHRS; CDR2 reads YFSETQ. The CDR3 has 17 residues. In nucleotides, the CDR3 is TGCGCCAGCAGCTTAGGGCAGAGCACCCATACTACCGGGGAGCTGTTTTTT. It translates to CASSLGQSTHTTGELFF.

This clonotype was seen a few times. The rearrangement joins TRBV7-2 to TRBJ1-1; perhaps TRBD1 as D (5 bases). The CDR3 consists of 15 residues. CDR1 and CDR2 from the germline V gene are SGHTA and FQGNSA. Trimming shortened V by 4 bases and J by 1 base, and 13 bases separated the two germline ends. CDR3: CASSSRRGSNTEAFF. The CDR3 bases are TGTGCCAGCAGCTCCCGGCGGGGCTCGAACACTGAAGCTTTCTTT.

The chain combines TRBV11-2 with TRBJ2-7; no firm D call. This CDR3 spans 12 amino acids. Looked up from germline, CDR1 is SGHAT and CDR2 is FQNNGV. Trimming pared 1 base from V and 0 bases from J, leaving 1 base between. The CDR3 region has the DNA TGTGCCAGCAGCTTAGTCTCCTACGAGCAGTACTTC. Its protein product is CASSLVSYEQYF.

This chain uses TRBV28 with TRBJ2-7; TRBD2 is a possible D gene (6 bases). CDR3 length equals 12 residues. V gave up 4 bases and J gave up 4 bases, with 8 bases separating them. Per the germline V gene, CDR1 is MDHEN and CDR2 is SYDVKM. The CDR3 DNA reads as TGTGCCAGCAGTTCGACTAGGTACGAGCAGTACTTC. Amino acid sequence: CASSSTRYEQYF.

This clonotype has a count of ten or more. The chain recombines TRBV7-2 with TRBJ1-1; D gene uncertain. This CDR3 spans 16 amino acids. Germline V lookup: CDR1 SGHTA, CDR2 FQGNSA. V was shortened by 0 bases and J by 4 bases, with 15 bases between the two germline ends. The CDR3 sequence: CASSLAGEDAGTEAFF. In DNA form, the CDR3 reads TGTGCCAGCAGCTTAGCGGGTGAGGACGCCGGCACTGAAGCTTTCTTT.

Only a few counts were recorded for this clonotype. The chain joins TRBV7-2 to TRBJ2-1; 11 bases align to TRBD1. Germline CDR1 reads SGHTA; CDR2 reads FQGNSA. The CDR3 is made up of 15 amino acids. V lost 5 bases to trimming and J lost 8 bases; unmatched junction nucleotides: 8. CDR3 nucleotide sequence: TGTGCCAGCAGCCCCGGACAGGGGGCTATCGATGAGCAGTTCTTC. Translating gives CASSPGQGAIDEQFF. Using reference TRBV7-2 and TRBJ2-1 for the parts outside the CDR3, the full variable domain is GAGVSQSPSNKVTEKGKDVELRCDPISGHTALYWYRQSLGQGLEFLIYFQGNSAPDKSGLPSDRFSAERTGGSVSTLTIQRTQQEDSAVYLCASSPGQGAIDEQFFGPGTRLTVL.

The chain has TRBV19 and TRBJ2-3; D is perhaps TRBD2 (6 bases). CDR3 size: 14 residues. Germline V CDR1 and CDR2: LNHDA, SQIVND (reference sequence). The ends were cut back, 5 bases at V and 4 bases at J, with 13 bases in the middle. The chain's CDR3 is CASSPMGGADTQYF. The CDR3 nucleotides are TGTGCCAGTAGTCCCATGGGCGGGGCAGATACGCAGTATTTT. Supplemented by reference TRBV19 and TRBJ2-3, the full variable domain reads DGGITQSPKYLFRKEGQNVTLSCEQNLNHDAMYWYRQDPGQGLRLIYYSQIVNDFQKGDIAEGYSVSREKKESFPLTVTSAQKNPTAFYLCASSPMGGADTQYFGPGTRLTVL.

The sample holds a few counts of this clonotype. The gene calls are TRBV5-5 and TRBJ2-1, with TRBD2 identical over 12 bases. The V gene end was trimmed by 2 bases and the J gene end by 8 bases; junction bases not matched to a gene: 5. This CDR3 contains 15 residues. Germline V gene data show CDR1 as SGHKS and CDR2 as YYEKEE (reference sequence). The DNA for the CDR3 is TGTGCCAGCAGCTTACGGACTAGCGGGATGTATGAGCAGTTCTTC. Its protein is CASSLRTSGMYEQFF. Supplemented by reference TRBV5-5 and TRBJ2-1, the full variable domain reads DAGVTQSPTHLIKTRGQQVTLRCSPISGHKSVSWYQQVLGQGPQFIFQYYEKEERGRGNFPDRFSARQFPNYSSELNVNALLLGDSALYLCASSLRTSGMYEQFFGPGTRLTVL.

This clonotype was recorded a few times. V usage is TRBV5-1 and J usage is TRBJ2-3; D remains unclear. Germline V lookup: CDR1 SGHRS, CDR2 YFSETQ. The CDR3 runs to 16 residues. Trimming took 0 bases from V and 3 from J, leaving 14 bases between them. The CDR3 loop reads CASSLVPKLATDTQYF. CDR3 coding DNA: TGCGCCAGCAGCTTGGTCCCGAAGTTGGCGACAGATACGCAGTATTTT.

This clonotype was observed many times. The gene calls are TRBV7-2 and TRBJ2-7, with 7 bases identical to TRBD1. The V segment lost 6 bases and the J segment 1 base; nucleotides outside the gene matches: 3. This CDR3 has 13 residues. Germline-derived CDR1 and CDR2 are SGHTA and FQGNSA. The CDR3 sequence is CASRWTGSYEQYF. DNA of the CDR3: TGTGCCAGCAGGTGGACAGGATCCTACGAGCAGTACTTC.

This clonotype was observed a few times. This CDR3 reads CASRSGTGTNSGNTIYF. The DNA for the CDR3 is TGTGCAAGTCGCTCCGGCACCGGGACAAATTCTGGAAACACCATATATTTT. This rearrangement joins TRBV12-2 to TRBJ1-3; the table's D call TRBD1 went unverified against the DNA. TRBV12-2 is a known pseudogene. The length of the CDR3 is 17 residues.

This clonotype was seen repeatedly, ten times or more. The rearrangement joins TRBV12-3 or TRBV12-4 to TRBJ1-1; D ambiguous. The CDR3 is 11 residues long. The V end lost 7 bases, the J end lost 1 base, and 4 bases lay between the germline ends. CDR3 nucleotide sequence: TGTGCCAGCAAAACGAACACTGAAGCTTTCTTT. Translated, it gives CASKTNTEAFF.

The rearrangement uses TRBV20-1 and TRBJ1-1, with D possibly being TRBD1 (6 bases). Per the germline V gene, CDR1 is DFQATT and CDR2 is SNEGSKA (reference sequence). The CDR3 consists of 13 residues. The germline V and J ends were trimmed by 5 bases and 5 bases, with 15 bases remaining between them. DNA for the CDR3: TGCAGTGCTTACGCGGACAGTGGTACTGAAGCTTTCTTT. Translation: CSAYADSGTEAFF.

This clonotype has more than one count but fewer than ten. This sequence joins TRBV28 and TRBJ1-2; 9 nucleotides line up with TRBD1. J lost 5 bases, V lost 4 bases, and 2 bases had no gene match. Germline V CDR1 and CDR2: MDHEN, SYDVKM. The CDR3 is 13 amino acids. The DNA for the CDR3 is TGTGCCAGCAGTTCAGGACAGGGGTATGGCTACACCTTC. This sequence encodes CASSSGQGYGYTF.

V and J are TRBV7-9 and TRBJ2-3; 9 bases agree with TRBD1. This CDR3 is 15 amino acids long. Unmatched junction bases numbered 6, after V lost 4 bases and J lost 4 bases. Looked up from germline, CDR1 is SEHNR and CDR2 is FQNEAQ (reference sequence). Here the CDR3 reads CASSSGQGGADTQYF. DNA of the CDR3: TGTGCCAGCAGCTCGGGACAGGGAGGTGCAGATACGCAGTATTTT.

The chain recombines TRBV5-1 with TRBJ2-2; 12 bases map to TRBD2. The CDR3 is 16 amino acids. CDR1 and CDR2 from the germline V gene are SGHRS and YFSETQ. V lost 5 bases and J lost 6; bases outside the gene matches: 8. The CDR3 region has the DNA TGCGCCAGCAGAGCTGCCCCTAGCGGGGGGGCCGGGGAGCTGTTTTTT. This sequence encodes CASRAAPSGGAGELFF.

The chain is built from TRBV25-1 and TRBJ1-1, with D possibly TRBD1 on 5 matching bases. CDR3 size: 13 residues. The V and J ends lost 6 bases and 0 bases respectively, with 8 bases between them. Germline V gene sequence: CDR1 MGHDK, CDR2 SYGVNS. The CDR3 coding sequence is TGTGCCAGCAGGCAGGGCATGAACACTGAAGCTTTCTTT. Encoded protein: CASRQGMNTEAFF.

The CDR3 coding sequence is TGTGCCAGCAGCCAAGAAATAGCGGCAGATACGCAGTATTTT. Translated: CASSQEIAADTQYF. The V and J genes are TRBV4-2 and TRBJ2-3; TRBD2 might be the D (6 bases). CDR3 length equals 14 residues. Germline V CDR1 and CDR2: LGHNA, YNFKEQ. The germline V and J ends were trimmed by 0 bases and 4 bases, with 8 bases remaining between them.

The chain links TRBV12-3 or TRBV12-4 to TRBJ2-7, with D perhaps matching TRBD1 (6 bases). Deletions cut 4 bases from V and 0 bases from J, with 19 bases between. CDR3 size: 17 residues. CDR3 sequence: CASSSRSGHHNSYEQYF. The DNA for the CDR3 is TGTGCCAGCAGTTCCAGATCGGGACACCACAACTCCTACGAGCAGTACTTC.

This clonotype was picked up a small number of times. The rearrangement links TRBV5-1 to TRBJ2-7, with a weak D call TRBD1 (5 bases). V gave up 0 bases and J gave up 3 bases, with 10 bases separating them. CDR3 length: 14 amino acids. Germline lookup yields CDR1 SGHRS and CDR2 YFSETQ. CDR3 sequence (DNA): TGCGCCAGCAGCTTGGAGGTGGGGCGCTACGAGCAGTACTTC. Translation: CASSLEVGRYEQYF.